One and the same sample provided the 14 T cell receptor beta chains below, sequenced in a study of tumour-infiltrating T cells in Burkitt lymphoma. Profiled with immunoSEQ multiplex PCR; TCRdb holds only in-frame clones, not every one. The data hold some 4,300 clones, with more than 10% observed a single time. Source material: tumor tissue. These receptors were taken from a human donor with Burkitt lymphoma.

V gene TRBV6-5 combines with J gene TRBJ1-2; D remains unclear. Between the trimmed V and J ends, which lost 2 bases and 0 bases, there was a span of 7 bases. Germline V gives CDR1 MNHEY, CDR2 SVGAGI. The length of the CDR3 is 14 residues. The CDR3 nucleotides read TGTGCCAGCAGTTACGACGGTACTAACTATGGCTACACCTTC. This sequence encodes CASSYDGTNYGYTF.

This sequence joins TRBV28 and TRBJ2-3; D is unresolved. V was trimmed by 7 bases and J by 0 bases, leaving 14 bases between them. This CDR3 spans 15 amino acids. The germline gives CDR1 MDHEN, CDR2 SYDVKM. The CDR3 bases are TGTGCCAGCACCTCTCCAGGAGCTAGCACAGATACGCAGTATTTT. It encodes CASTSPGASTDTQYF.

This clone is labeled as medium-sized (0.01 to 0.1%). This rearrangement joins TRBV19 to TRBJ2-7; D possibly matches TRBD1 or TRBD2 (7 bases each). The length of the CDR3 is 15 residues. The germline gives CDR1 LNHDA, CDR2 SQIVND (reference sequence). V lost 4 bases, J lost 3 bases, and 16 bases lay in between. This CDR3 reads CASSTGGQPFYEQYF. The CDR3 DNA reads as TGTGCCAGTAGTACGGGGGGACAGCCTTTCTACGAGCAGTACTTC.

The sample holds a few counts of this clone. The CDR3 DNA follows: TGTGCCAGCAGCCCTTACTCTCTAGCGAATGAGCAGTTCTTC. It is translated as CASSPYSLANEQFF. The J gene is TRBJ2-1, the V gene TRBV14; the D gene is possibly TRBD2 (6 bases). The CDR3 has 14 amino acids. Trimming left V 4 bases short and J 7 bases short, with 14 bases between. The V gene's germline CDR1 is SGHDN and CDR2 FVKESK. The full variable domain, with the rest looked up from reference TRBV14 and TRBJ2-1, is EAGVTQFPSHSVIEKGQTVTLRCDPISGHDNLYWYRRVMGKEIKFLLHFVKESKQDESGMPNNRFLAERTGGTYSTLKVQPAELEDSGVYFCASSPYSLANEQFFGPGTRLTVL.

This clone was seen a few times. This chain connects TRBV7-6 to TRBJ2-5; D is unclear. Germline CDR1 SGHVS, CDR2 FNYEAQ. The length of the CDR3 is 12 residues. V dropped 5 bases and J dropped 5 bases, with 9 bases sitting between them. CDR3 coding DNA: TGTGCCAGCAGCCCGGCCGATGAGACCCAGTACTTC. It codes for CASSPADETQYF.

This clone was detected a few times. The V and J genes are TRBV5-1 and TRBJ2-7; D possibly corresponds to TRBD1 (6 bases). The V gene lost 3 bases and the J gene lost 3 bases, with 16 bases spanning the gap. CDR1 and CDR2 from the germline V gene are SGHRS and YFSETQ. The CDR3 covers 15 residues. The CDR3 region is CASSSFQGSSYEQYF. DNA of the CDR3: TGCGCCAGCAGCTCCTTCCAGGGGAGTAGCTACGAGCAGTACTTC.

This clone was recorded a few times. The sample carries other DNA sequences with the same CDR3. The chain uses TRBV5-6 and TRBJ2-5, with 13 bases fitting TRBD2. Trimming took 4 bases from V and 4 from J; bases not matched to a gene: 10. The germline V gene has CDR1 SGHDT and CDR2 YYEEEE. This CDR3 comprises 17 residues. This CDR3 reads CASSPGTSGTPAETQYF. The CDR3 DNA is TGTGCCAGCAGCCCCGGGACTAGCGGGACCCCGGCAGAGACCCAGTACTTC.

This chain connects TRBV5-6 to TRBJ2-3, with TRBD2 identical over 9 bases. The ends lost 4 bases at V and 1 base at J; junction bases unmatched: 4. The CDR3 has 15 amino acids. In germline, CDR1 is SGHDT, CDR2 YYEEEE. CDR3 nucleotide sequence: TGTGCCAGCAGCCAGTTAGCGGGAGGCACAGATACGCAGTATTTT. Amino acids: CASSQLAGGTDTQYF.

The gene calls are TRBV30 and TRBJ2-7; D is undetermined. V was cut by 7 bases and J by 2 bases, with 15 bases left in between. The V gene's germline CDR1 is GTSNPN and CDR2 SVGIG (reference sequence). This CDR3 has 13 residues. The CDR3 DNA sequence: TGTGCCTCGAAGGGCATGGAAACCTACGAGCAGTACTTC. This encodes CASKGMETYEQYF.

The chain is built from TRBV6-1 and TRBJ2-3; the D is unclear. The V gene lost 5 bases and the J gene lost 4 bases, with 4 bases spanning the gap. This CDR3 has 11 residues. The germline V gene encodes CDR1 MNHNS and CDR2 SASEGT. CDR3 DNA: TGTGCCAGCAGTCCAGCAGATACGCAGTATTTT. Its translation is CASSPADTQYF.

The rearrangement uses TRBV6-1 and TRBJ2-7, with a tentative D call TRBD1 (5 bases). Germline CDR1 and CDR2: MNHNS and SASEGT. The CDR3 spans 15 residues. V was trimmed by 0 bases and J by 5 bases, leaving 14 bases between them. Written as DNA, the CDR3 is TGTGCCAGCAGTGAAGCGATCCAGGGCAATAACGAGCAGTACTTC. Residues: CASSEAIQGNNEQYF.

This clone was seen a handful of times. The rearrangement links TRBV6-5 to TRBJ2-5; D possibly corresponds to TRBD1 (5 bases). This CDR3 comprises 11 residues. The V end lost 6 bases, the J end lost 6 bases, and 8 bases lay between the germline ends. CDR1 is MNHEY and CDR2 is SVGAGI in the germline V gene. The DNA for the CDR3 is TGTGCCAGCAGCGACAGACAGACCCAGTACTTC. It is translated as CASSDRQTQYF.

In this sample, this clone is medium-sized (0.01 to 0.1%). The chain combines TRBV28 with TRBJ2-1; no clear D. Between the trimmed V and J ends, which lost 3 bases and 2 bases, there was a span of 5 bases. The V gene's germline CDR1 is MDHEN and CDR2 SYDVKM. This CDR3 is built from 13 residues. CDR3: CASSFDPYNEQFF. The CDR3, as DNA: TGTGCCAGCAGTTTTGACCCCTACAATGAGCAGTTCTTC.

This clone was found a few times. J is TRBJ2-7 and V is TRBV6-1; a possible D gene is TRBD1 (7 bases). Germline lookup yields CDR1 MNHNS and CDR2 SASEGT. V lost 1 base, J lost 1 base, and 11 bases lay in between. The CDR3 sequence is 15 residues long. The CDR3, as DNA: TGTGCCAGCAGTGAAGGGTCAGGGGGGTCCTACGAGCAGTACTTC. Amino acid sequence: CASSEGSGGSYEQYF.